Included here is one T cell receptor (beta chain) sequence, with context. Antigen: not known. Trimming removed 4 bases from V and 4 bases from J; junction bases left unmatched: 11. The CDR3 consists of 16 residues. Germline CDR1 SGHRS, CDR2 YFSETQ. The sample originates from a study of cytomegalovirus exposure and HLA in healthy donors. The overall study: A data release that came early held about 89 million unique TCRs from HLA-typed donors.

Whole-study findings and limits: Reported results showed that the classifier diagnosed cytomegalovirus status with high specificity and sensitivity. Beyond CMV serostatus, there was no information to go on about immune exposure.

60 Vbeta and 13 Jbeta primers were used in PCR. Measured with immunoSEQ multiplex PCR; TCRdb has only the in-frame clones, and not every one. The sample consists of about 98,000 clones, 60% to 75% of them appearing once. The chain combines TRBV5-1 with TRBJ2-1; 7 positions match TRBD2. The TCR comes from a female donor in good health and CMV-seronegative. Input material: PBMCs. The chain's CDR3 is CASSPGTGGLYNEQFF. CDR3 DNA sequence: TGCGCCAGCAGCCCGGGGACGGGAGGACTTTACAATGAGCAGTTCTTC.